These 28 T cell receptor beta chains were all obtained from the same sample, sequenced in a study of T cell responses to AZD1222 COVID-19 vaccine. Only in-frame clones appear in the TCRdb table, and some are missing; sequencing was by immunoSEQ multiplex PCR. The table has 53,000 or so clones, approximately 89% seen once. The sample in question was peripheral blood, obtained on day 0 of MenACWY control vaccination. The receptors stem from an adult in good health.

The chain carries TRBV5-1 and TRBJ2-7, with D perhaps TRBD2 (6 bases). V lost 3 bases, J lost 4 bases, and 11 bases lay in between. The CDR3 is 13 amino acids. From germline, CDR1 is SGHRS and CDR2 YFSETQ. The CDR3 region is CASSSGLSYEQYF. CDR3 nucleotide sequence: TGCGCCAGCAGCTCGGGACTTTCGTACGAGCAGTACTTC.

This chain uses TRBV6-4 with TRBJ2-2; unclear D gene. Germline CDR1 reads MRHNA; CDR2 reads SNTAGT. This CDR3 has 13 amino acids. V shed 0 bases and J shed 3 bases, with 2 bases lying between them. CDR3 in amino acids: CASSDSYTGELFF. As DNA, the CDR3 is TGTGCCAGCAGTGACTCCTACACCGGGGAGCTGTTTTTT.

The chain employs TRBV11-2 and TRBJ2-5, with D perhaps TRBD2 (5 bases). This CDR3 has 14 amino acids. CDR1 is SGHAT and CDR2 is FQNNGV in the germline V gene. V was cut by 4 bases and J by 2 bases, with 11 bases left in between. As DNA, the CDR3 is TGTGCCAGCAGCTCAACTAGTTCTCAAGAGACCCAGTACTTC. It translates to CASSSTSSQETQYF. Supplemented by reference TRBV11-2 and TRBJ2-5, the full variable domain reads EAGVAQSPRYKIIEKRQSVAFWCNPISGHATLYWYQQILGQGPKLLIQFQNNGVVDDSQLPKDRFSAERLKGVDSTLKIQPAKLEDSAVYLCASSSTSSQETQYFGPGTRLLVL.

The rearrangement uses TRBV7-3 and TRBJ2-2; 8 nucleotides match TRBD2. V was pared by 10 bases and J by 3 bases, with 10 bases of the junction left unmatched. CDR1 SGHTA and CDR2 FQGTGA come from the germline V gene. The CDR3 length is 15 residues. The CDR3 sequence: CATQQSGSDTGELFF. Written as DNA, the CDR3 is TGTGCCACCCAACAGAGCGGGAGCGACACCGGGGAGCTGTTTTTT.

V and J are TRBV30 and TRBJ2-5; possible D gene TRBD1, 6 bases. The CDR3 sequence is 13 residues long. Trimming removed 2 bases from V and 2 bases from J, with 9 bases in between. From germline, CDR1 is GTSNPN and CDR2 SVGIG (reference sequence). The CDR3: CAWSRTVQETQYF. The CDR3, as DNA: TGTGCCTGGAGTCGGACAGTTCAAGAGACCCAGTACTTC.

J is TRBJ2-3 and V is TRBV6-5; D perhaps matches TRBD2 (7 bases). The CDR3 consists of 15 residues. Germline CDR1 MNHEY, CDR2 SVGAGI. Trimming pared 6 bases from V and 9 bases from J, leaving 22 bases between. CDR3 in amino acids: CASSEVGGGPYTQYF. CDR3 sequence (DNA): TGTGCCAGCAGCGAGGTGGGCGGGGGCCCCTACACGCAGTATTTT.

This clone was seen only once. This chain connects TRBV30 to TRBJ2-7; 7 bases are shared with TRBD2. Germline V gene data show CDR1 as GTSNPN and CDR2 as SVGIG (reference sequence). The CDR3 is 14 amino acids. Trimming cost V 2 bases and J 3 bases; bases outside gene matches: 7. The CDR3 DNA is TGTGCCTGGAGTACGGGGTCGGGGGGCTACGAGCAGTACTTC. Translation: CAWSTGSGGYEQYF.

This rearrangement joins TRBV6-1 to TRBJ2-6, with unresolved D. V was shortened by 1 base and J by 1 base, with 5 bases between the two germline ends. The CDR3 is made up of 15 amino acids. From germline, CDR1 is MNHNS and CDR2 SASEGT. The DNA of the CDR3 is TGTGCCAGCAGTGAAGGGGTTTCTGGGGCCAACGTCCTGACTTTC. Its translation is CASSEGVSGANVLTF.

The V call is TRBV4-1, the J call TRBJ2-7, with a possible D match to TRBD2 (6 bases). The ends were cut back, 0 bases at V and 2 bases at J, with 17 bases in the middle. Germline lookup yields CDR1 MGHRA and CDR2 YSYEKL. There are 17 residues in the CDR3. DNA for the CDR3: TGCGCCAGCAGCCAAGAGGCGAGAGGTAGCGGAGCCTACGAGCAGTACTTC. It specifies CASSQEARGSGAYEQYF.

The chain recombines TRBV4-2 with TRBJ1-1; the D gene is possibly TRBD1 (6 bases). Looked up from germline, CDR1 is LGHNA and CDR2 is YNFKEQ. This CDR3 region has 14 residues. V was shortened by 4 bases and J by 1 base, with 10 bases between the two germline ends. The chain's CDR3 is CASSRIRGNTEAFF. The CDR3 bases are TGTGCCAGCAGCCGGATCAGGGGGAACACTGAAGCTTTCTTT.

The chain couples TRBV5-6 to TRBJ2-1; a possible D gene is TRBD2 (6 bases). V lost 4 bases to trimming and J lost 5 bases, with 16 bases between them. The germline gives CDR1 SGHDT, CDR2 YYEEEE. This CDR3 spans 15 amino acids. The CDR3 DNA is TGTGCCAGCAGCCCCGGGACTCGGATCAACAATGAGCAGTTCTTC. Translation: CASSPGTRINNEQFF. Supplemented by reference TRBV5-6 and TRBJ2-1, the full variable domain reads DAGVTQSPTHLIKTRGQQVTLRCSPKSGHDTVSWYQQALGQGPQFIFQYYEEEERQRGNFPDRFSGHQFPNYSSELNVNALLLGDSALYLCASSPGTRINNEQFFGPGTRLTVL.

The CDR3 nucleotides read TGTGCCACCAGTGATTTGTCCCCGGATGGCGGCTACACCTTC. This codes for CATSDLSPDGGYTF. The chain uses TRBV24-1 and TRBJ1-2; D unresolved. V gave up 0 bases and J gave up 8 bases, with 12 bases separating them. The V gene's germline CDR1 is KGHDR and CDR2 SFDVKD. This CDR3 is 14 amino acids long.

The table lists this clone with a count of one. The rearrangement uses TRBV10-3 and TRBJ1-1, with TRBD1 identical over 9 bases. The trim removed 3 bases at V and 4 bases at J, leaving 6 bases unmatched. Germline assignment: CDR1 ENHRY and CDR2 SYGVKD. The CDR3 is 15 residues long. The CDR3 nucleotides read TGTGCCATCAGTGATTATGGGACAGGGTTCACTGAAGCTTTCTTT. It codes for CAISDYGTGFTEAFF.

This clone was seen more than once but under ten times. The chain employs TRBV7-2 and TRBJ1-3; 8 bases align to TRBD1. The CDR3 spans 16 residues. Germline V gene data show CDR1 as SGHTA and CDR2 as FQGNSA. The trim removed 3 bases at V and 3 bases at J, leaving 7 bases unmatched. The CDR3: CASSLSQGALGNTIYF. For the CDR3, the DNA is TGTGCCAGCAGCTTGTCCCAGGGGGCGCTTGGAAACACCATATATTTT.

The rearrangement links TRBV7-9 to TRBJ2-1, with no clear D. CDR3 size: 13 residues. V was clipped by 2 bases and J by 13 bases, with 15 bases between them. The germline V gene encodes CDR1 SEHNR and CDR2 FQNEAQ (reference sequence). The CDR3 protein is CASSLRFDSTQFF. The DNA for the CDR3 is TGTGCCAGCAGCTTAAGGTTCGACTCCACACAGTTCTTC.

The table lists this clone with a count of one. CDR3 coding DNA: TGTGCCAGCCGGCCTAGCGGGAGAGACTCGCAGTACTTC. Translating gives CASRPSGRDSQYF. V and J are TRBV27 and TRBJ2-7; TRBD2 matches at 10 bases. The CDR3 runs 13 residues. Germline CDR1 is MNHEY and CDR2 is SMNVEV (reference sequence). Unmatched junction bases numbered 10, after V lost 8 bases and J lost 9 bases.

The chain uses TRBV6-1 and TRBJ1-5; a possible D gene is TRBD1 (5 bases). The CDR3 runs to 17 residues. V lost 8 bases and J lost 3, with 23 bases in between. The germline V gene has CDR1 MNHNS and CDR2 SASEGT. The CDR3 is CASGGDRRGGHNQPQHF. DNA for the CDR3: TGTGCCAGCGGTGGGGACCGGAGGGGCGGTCACAATCAGCCCCAGCATTTT.

This chain joins TRBV27 and TRBJ2-7, with 15 nucleotides matching TRBD2. The CDR3 extends over 15 amino acids. The germline V gene encodes CDR1 MNHEY and CDR2 SMNVEV (reference sequence). Germline trimming cut 0 bases from V and 9 bases from J; bases unmatched to any gene: 3. The CDR3, as DNA: TGTGCCAGCAGTTTATCGGGACTAGCGGGAGGACCGCAGTACTTC. Encoded protein: CASSLSGLAGGPQYF.

The gene calls are TRBV5-1 and TRBJ2-7; D ambiguous. The germline gives CDR1 SGHRS, CDR2 YFSETQ. The V and J ends lost 1 base and 5 bases respectively, with 13 bases between them. This CDR3 is built from 14 residues. The CDR3 bases are TGCGCCAGCAGCTTGTCCAGTGCGTGGGACGAGCAGTACTTC. As protein: CASSLSSAWDEQYF.

The chain employs TRBV30 and TRBJ2-5; unclear D gene. CDR1 and CDR2 from the germline V gene are GTSNPN and SVGIG (reference sequence). The CDR3 is made up of 14 amino acids. V lost 5 bases and J lost 4, with 17 bases in between. In DNA form, the CDR3 reads TGTGCCTGGGCGATGAAGAGACGGGTAGAGACCCAGTACTTC. This codes for CAWAMKRRVETQYF.

V gene TRBV5-4 combines with J gene TRBJ2-7, with TRBD1 matching over 12 bases. The V and J ends lost 6 bases and 7 bases, in that order; junction bases with no gene match: 14. The CDR3 sequence is 16 residues long. Looked up from germline, CDR1 is SGHNT and CDR2 is YYREEE (reference sequence). The CDR3 here is CASTRDRGLTTGEQYF. The CDR3 region has the DNA TGTGCCAGCACCCGGGACAGGGGGCTCACTACGGGGGAGCAGTACTTC.

The rearrangement uses TRBV4-1 and TRBJ1-5; D remains unclear. The CDR3 totals 13 residues. With 1 base removed from V and 7 bases from J, the gap between germline ends came to 8 bases. Germline CDR1 and CDR2: MGHRA and YSYEKL. CDR3 sequence: CASSQGGPQPQHF. CDR3 DNA sequence: TGCGCCAGCAGCCAAGGTGGTCCGCAGCCCCAGCATTTT.

The CDR3 reads CASSLIPGGVGNTEAFF. CDR3 bases: TGTGCCAGCAGCCTAATTCCAGGGGGCGTAGGGAACACTGAAGCTTTCTTT. The V call is TRBV7-9, the J call TRBJ1-1; 8 nucleotides match TRBD1. The germline V gene has CDR1 SEHNR and CDR2 FQNEAQ (reference sequence). V shed 5 bases and J 1 base; nucleotides not matched to a gene: 12. The CDR3 has 17 residues.

This sequence joins TRBV25-1 and TRBJ2-7; D remains unclear. The CDR3 length is 15 residues. Trimming removed 3 bases from V and 2 bases from J, with 14 bases in between. CDR1 is MGHDK and CDR2 is SYGVNS in the germline V gene. The chain's CDR3 is CASSDPAEETYEQYF. The CDR3 DNA sequence: TGTGCCAGCAGTGATCCGGCAGAGGAGACCTACGAGCAGTACTTC.

The V and J genes are TRBV28 and TRBJ2-1, with D perhaps matching TRBD2 (6 bases). Deletions cut 5 bases from V and 9 bases from J, with 17 bases between. The CDR3 contains 14 residues. Germline assignment: CDR1 MDHEN and CDR2 SYDVKM. This CDR3 reads CASSTADRLGEQFF. CDR3 bases: TGTGCCAGCAGTACCGCCGACCGACTAGGTGAGCAGTTCTTC.

V is TRBV11-3 and J is TRBJ2-7; D possibly corresponds to TRBD1 (5 bases). Between the trimmed V and J ends, which lost 2 bases and 0 bases, there was a span of 11 bases. This CDR3 is built from 15 residues. Germline CDR1 reads SGHNT; CDR2 reads YENEEA. The CDR3 reads CASSLRVGDSYEQYF. The CDR3 DNA sequence: TGTGCCAGCAGCTTAAGGGTAGGGGACTCCTACGAGCAGTACTTC.

This chain connects TRBV4-1 to TRBJ2-1, with TRBD2 matching 7 bases. J gave up 3 bases and V 4 bases, and 9 bases lay outside the gene matches. Germline V gene sequence: CDR1 MGHRA, CDR2 YSYEKL. The CDR3 totals 16 residues. The CDR3 spells CASSPTMREIYNEQFF. The CDR3 nucleotides are TGCGCCAGCAGCCCTACTATGCGGGAGATCTACAATGAGCAGTTCTTC.

V is TRBV27 and J is TRBJ1-4; D perhaps matches TRBD1 (6 bases). This CDR3 has 14 amino acids. V was clipped by 2 bases and J by 7 bases, with 11 bases between them. Germline V lookup: CDR1 MNHEY, CDR2 SMNVEV (reference sequence). For the CDR3, the DNA is TGTGCCAGCAGTTTACGGGGACAACGTGAAAAACTGTTTTTT. Protein: CASSLRGQREKLFF.